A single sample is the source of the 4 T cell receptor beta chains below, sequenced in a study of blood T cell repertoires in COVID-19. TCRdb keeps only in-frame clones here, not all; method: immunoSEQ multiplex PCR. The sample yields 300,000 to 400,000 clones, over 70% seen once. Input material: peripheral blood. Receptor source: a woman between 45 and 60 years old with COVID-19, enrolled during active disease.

CDR3 nucleotide sequence: TGCGCCAGCAGCTTGGAGCTCATCGGGAGTAGCTACGAGCAGTACTTC. Protein product: CASSLELIGSSYEQYF. This rearrangement joins TRBV5-1 to TRBJ2-7; the D gene is possibly TRBD2 (6 bases). In germline, CDR1 is SGHRS, CDR2 YFSETQ. The V gene lost 0 bases and the J gene lost 3 bases, with 16 bases spanning the gap. The CDR3 length is 16 residues. Looking up the rest from reference TRBV5-1 and TRBJ2-7 gives the full variable domain: KAGVTQTPRYLIKTRGQQVTLSCSPISGHRSVSWYQQTPGQGLQFLFEYFSETQRNKGNFPGRFSGRQFSNSRSEMNVSTLELGDSALYLCASSLELIGSSYEQYFGPGTRLTVT.

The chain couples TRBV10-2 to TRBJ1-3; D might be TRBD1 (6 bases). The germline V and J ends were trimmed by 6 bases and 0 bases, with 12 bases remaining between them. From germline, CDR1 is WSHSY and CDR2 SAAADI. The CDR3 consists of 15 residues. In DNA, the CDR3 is TGCGCCAGCAGGGCAGGGGCAGTCTCTGGAAACACCATATATTTT. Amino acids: CASRAGAVSGNTIYF.

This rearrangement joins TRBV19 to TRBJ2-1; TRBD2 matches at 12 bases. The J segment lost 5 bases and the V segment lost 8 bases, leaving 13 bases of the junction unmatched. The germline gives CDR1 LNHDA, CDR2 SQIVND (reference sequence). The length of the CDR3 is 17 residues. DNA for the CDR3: TGTGCCAGTCGCATAGTTGGACTAGCGGGATCAAACAATGAGCAGTTCTTC. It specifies CASRIVGLAGSNNEQFF.

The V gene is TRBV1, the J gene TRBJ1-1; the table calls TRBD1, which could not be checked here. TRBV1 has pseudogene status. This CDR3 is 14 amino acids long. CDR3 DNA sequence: TGCACCAGCAGCCAAGATAGACAGAGGTTCGCAGCTTTCTTT. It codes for CTSSQDRQRFAAFF.